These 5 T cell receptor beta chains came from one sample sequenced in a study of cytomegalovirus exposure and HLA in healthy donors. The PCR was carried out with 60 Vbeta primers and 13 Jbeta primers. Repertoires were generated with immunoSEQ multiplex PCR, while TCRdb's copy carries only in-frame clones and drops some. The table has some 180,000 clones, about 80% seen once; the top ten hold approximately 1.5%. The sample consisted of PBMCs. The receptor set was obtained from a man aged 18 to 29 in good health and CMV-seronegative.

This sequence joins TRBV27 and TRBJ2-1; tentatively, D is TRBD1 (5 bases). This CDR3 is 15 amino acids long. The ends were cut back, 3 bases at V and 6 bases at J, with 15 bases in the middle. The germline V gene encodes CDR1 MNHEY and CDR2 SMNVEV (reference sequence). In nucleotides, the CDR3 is TGTGCCAGCAGTTTGTCAGGGTTCCCTATCAATGAGCAGTTCTTC. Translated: CASSLSGFPINEQFF.

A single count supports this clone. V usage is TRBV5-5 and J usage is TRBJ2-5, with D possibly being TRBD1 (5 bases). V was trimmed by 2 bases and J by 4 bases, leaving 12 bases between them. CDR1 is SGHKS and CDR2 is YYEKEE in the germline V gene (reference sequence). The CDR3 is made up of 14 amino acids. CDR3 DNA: TGTGCCAGCAGCTTAGCCGACAGATTAGAGACCCAGTACTTC. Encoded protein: CASSLADRLETQYF.

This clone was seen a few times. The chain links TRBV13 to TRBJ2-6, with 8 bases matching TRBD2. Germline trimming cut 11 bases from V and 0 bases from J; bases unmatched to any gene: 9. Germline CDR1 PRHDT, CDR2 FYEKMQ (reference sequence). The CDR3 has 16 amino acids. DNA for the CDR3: TGTGCCTCGGGGGGGTCGAGACCCTCTGGGGCCAACGTCCTGACTTTC. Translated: CASGGSRPSGANVLTF.

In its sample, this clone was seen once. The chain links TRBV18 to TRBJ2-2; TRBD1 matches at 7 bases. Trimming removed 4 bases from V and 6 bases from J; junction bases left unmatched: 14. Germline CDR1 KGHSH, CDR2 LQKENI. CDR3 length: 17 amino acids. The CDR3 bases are TGTGCCAGCTCACAACAGGCGACAGGGAAAGGACCCGGGGAGCTGTTTTTT. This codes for CASSQQATGKGPGELFF.

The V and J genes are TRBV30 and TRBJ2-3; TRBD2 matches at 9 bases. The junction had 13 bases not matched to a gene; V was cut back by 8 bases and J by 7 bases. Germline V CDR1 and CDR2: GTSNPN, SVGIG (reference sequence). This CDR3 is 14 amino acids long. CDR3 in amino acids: CAGQSGTSRNTQYF. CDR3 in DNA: TGTGCCGGACAGTCAGGGACTAGCAGAAATACGCAGTATTTT.